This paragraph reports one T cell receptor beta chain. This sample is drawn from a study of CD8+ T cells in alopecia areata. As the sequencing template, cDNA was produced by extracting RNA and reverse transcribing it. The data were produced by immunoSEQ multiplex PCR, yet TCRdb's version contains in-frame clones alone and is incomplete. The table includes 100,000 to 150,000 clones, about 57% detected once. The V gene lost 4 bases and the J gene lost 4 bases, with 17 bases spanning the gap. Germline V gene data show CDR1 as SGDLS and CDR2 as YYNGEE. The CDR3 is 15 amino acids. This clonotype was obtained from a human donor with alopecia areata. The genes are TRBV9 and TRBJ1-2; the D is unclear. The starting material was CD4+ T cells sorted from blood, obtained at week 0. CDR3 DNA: TGTGCCAGCAGCCCACTGGGAAAGGAGCCCTATGGCTACACCTTC. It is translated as CASSPLGKEPYGYTF.